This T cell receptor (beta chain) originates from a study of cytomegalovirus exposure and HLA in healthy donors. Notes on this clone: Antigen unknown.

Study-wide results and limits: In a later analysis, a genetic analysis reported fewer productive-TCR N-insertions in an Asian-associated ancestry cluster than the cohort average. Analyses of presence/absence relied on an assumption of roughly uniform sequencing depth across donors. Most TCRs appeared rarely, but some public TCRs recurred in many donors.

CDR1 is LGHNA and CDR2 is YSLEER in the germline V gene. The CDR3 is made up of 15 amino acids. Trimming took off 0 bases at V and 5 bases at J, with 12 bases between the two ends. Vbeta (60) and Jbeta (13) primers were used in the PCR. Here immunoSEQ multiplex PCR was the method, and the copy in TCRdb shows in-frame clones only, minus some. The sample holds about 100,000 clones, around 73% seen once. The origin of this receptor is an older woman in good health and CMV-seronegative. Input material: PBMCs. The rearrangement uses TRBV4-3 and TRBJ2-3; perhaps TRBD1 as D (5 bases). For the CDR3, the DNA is TGCGCCAGCAGCCAAGAGCTCCGGCAGGGAGATACGCAGTATTTT. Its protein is CASSQELRQGDTQYF.